This TCR beta chain was retrieved from a study of T-cell reconstitution after alpha-beta-depleted transplantation in children. The study's findings and limits: Counts and diversity of T cells one year after transplant came mostly from newly produced T cells.

This clonotype has at least ten counts. Antigen specificity is unknown. This CDR3 comprises 15 residues. Germline V gene sequence: CDR1 SGHKS, CDR2 YYEKEE (reference sequence). Trimming stripped 0 bases from V and 1 base from J, with 11 bases between. The library targeted TCRbeta and was prepared with unique molecular identifiers. MiXCR, applied by TCRdb to the PCR reads, yields one record per CDR3 protein. The sample has hundreds of thousands of distinct CDR3 sequences, around 15% seen once; the top ten hold about 41%. This sequence was found in a male patient under 10 years old who had a stem cell transplant for acute lymphoblastic leukemia, so the T cells may come from the graft donor. The chain joins TRBV5-5 to TRBJ2-7, with D tentatively TRBD2 (6 bases). The sequences come from PBMCs, mostly from graft donor cells, collected 360 days after TCRalphabeta/CD19-depleted stem cell transplant. The chain's CDR3 is CASSLVLRGSYEQYF. DNA of the CDR3: TGTGCCAGCAGCTTGGTTCTTCGGGGGTCCTACGAGCAGTACTTC.